This TCR beta chain derives from a study of cytomegalovirus exposure and HLA in healthy donors. The study, taken as a whole, reports: Later analysis indicated greater clonal expansion among HLA-associated TCR beta chains than among equally common other chains.

The V end lost 4 bases, the J end lost 4 bases, and 13 bases lay between the germline ends. Germline loops: CDR1 SNHLY, CDR2 FYNNEI. CDR3 length: 15 residues. Comments on this clone: No antigen is known for it.

The PCR contained 60 Vbeta and 13 Jbeta primers. The table came from immunoSEQ multiplex PCR; TCRdb's copy has only in-frame clones and leaves some out. The table records around 160,000 clones, about 79% of them present only once. Sequenced sample: PBMCs. This clonotype was sampled from a man aged 50 or older in good health and CMV-seropositive. The chain uses TRBV2 and TRBJ2-2; D ambiguous. CDR3 DNA sequence: TGTGCCAGCAGTGTTTTAATTTCGGGCACCGGGGAGCTGTTTTTT. This translates into CASSVLISGTGELFF. Supplemented by reference TRBV2 and TRBJ2-2, the full variable domain reads EPEVTQTPSHQVTQMGQEVILRCVPISNHLYFYWYRQILGQKVEFLVSFYNNEISEKSEIFDDQFSVERPDGSNFTLKIRSTKLEDSAMYFCASSVLISGTGELFFGEGSRLTVL.